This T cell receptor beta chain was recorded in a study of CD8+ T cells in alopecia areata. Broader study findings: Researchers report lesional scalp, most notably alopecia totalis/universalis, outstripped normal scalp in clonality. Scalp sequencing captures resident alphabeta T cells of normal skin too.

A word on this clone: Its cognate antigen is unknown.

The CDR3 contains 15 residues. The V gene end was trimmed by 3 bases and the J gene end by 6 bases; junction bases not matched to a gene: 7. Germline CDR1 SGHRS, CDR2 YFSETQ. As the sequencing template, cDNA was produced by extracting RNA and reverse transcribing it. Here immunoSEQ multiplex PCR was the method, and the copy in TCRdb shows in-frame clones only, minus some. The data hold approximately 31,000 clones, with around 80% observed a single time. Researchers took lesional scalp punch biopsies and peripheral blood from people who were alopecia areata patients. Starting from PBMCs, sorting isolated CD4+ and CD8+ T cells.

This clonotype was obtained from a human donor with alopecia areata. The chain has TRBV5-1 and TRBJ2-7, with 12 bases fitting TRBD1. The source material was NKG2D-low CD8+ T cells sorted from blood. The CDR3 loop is CASSYRDRGRPEQYF. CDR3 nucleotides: TGCGCCAGCAGCTACCGGGACAGGGGGCGCCCCGAGCAGTACTTC.